This T cell receptor (beta chain) originates from a study of PD-L1 blockade in urothelial cancer. The wider study: When blood samples were assessed, the median T cell count was about 130,000.

V was trimmed by 1 base and J by 8 bases, leaving 21 bases between them. CDR3 size: 18 residues. The V gene's germline CDR1 is SGHTA and CDR2 FQGNSA. Time point of the sample: peripheral blood 6 weeks after treatment start. Synthetic TCR analog templates were added to each PCR reaction. Only in-frame clones appear in the TCRdb table, and some are missing; sequencing was by immunoSEQ multiplex PCR. This sample has tens of thousands of clones; 79% occur once, and the top ten carry around 3.3%. The chain has TRBV7-2 and TRBJ1-6; D unresolved. This specimen consisted of PBMCs, obtained around atezolizumab (anti-PD-L1) treatment. This receptor was taken from a man between 65 and 85 years old with urothelial cancer. The CDR3 spells CASSLVVWAGLTDSPLHF. The CDR3 DNA is TGTGCCAGCAGCTTAGTGGTCTGGGCGGGCCTTACGGATTCACCCCTCCACTTT. Supplemented by reference TRBV7-2 and TRBJ1-6, the full variable domain reads GAGVSQSPSNKVTEKGKDVELRCDPISGHTALYWYRQSLGQGLEFLIYFQGNSAPDKSGLPSDRFSAERTGGSVSTLTIQRTQQEDSAVYLCASSLVVWAGLTDSPLHFGNGTRLTVT.